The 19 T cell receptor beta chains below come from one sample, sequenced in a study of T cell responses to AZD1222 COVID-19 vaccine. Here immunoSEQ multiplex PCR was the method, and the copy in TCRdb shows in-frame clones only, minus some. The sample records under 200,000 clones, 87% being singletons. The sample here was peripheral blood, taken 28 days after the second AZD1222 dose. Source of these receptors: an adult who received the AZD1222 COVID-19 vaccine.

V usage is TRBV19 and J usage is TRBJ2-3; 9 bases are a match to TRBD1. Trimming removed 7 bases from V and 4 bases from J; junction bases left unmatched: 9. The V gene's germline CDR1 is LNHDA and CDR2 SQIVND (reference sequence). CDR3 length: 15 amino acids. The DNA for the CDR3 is TGTGCCAGTATCCGAGGACAGGGGCAGTCAGATACGCAGTATTTT. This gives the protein CASIRGQGQSDTQYF.

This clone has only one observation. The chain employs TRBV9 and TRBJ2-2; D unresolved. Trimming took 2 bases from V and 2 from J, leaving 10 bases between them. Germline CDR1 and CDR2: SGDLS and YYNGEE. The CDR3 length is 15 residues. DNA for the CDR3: TGTGCCAGCAGCGTCGGCGTTGTCAACACCGGGGAGCTGTTTTTT. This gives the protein CASSVGVVNTGELFF.

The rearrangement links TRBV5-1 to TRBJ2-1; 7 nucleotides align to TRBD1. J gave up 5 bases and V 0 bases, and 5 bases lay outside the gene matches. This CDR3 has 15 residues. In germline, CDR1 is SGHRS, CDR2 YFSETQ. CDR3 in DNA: TGCGCCAGCAGCTTGGGGACAGGTTACGACAATGAGCAGTTCTTC. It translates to CASSLGTGYDNEQFF.

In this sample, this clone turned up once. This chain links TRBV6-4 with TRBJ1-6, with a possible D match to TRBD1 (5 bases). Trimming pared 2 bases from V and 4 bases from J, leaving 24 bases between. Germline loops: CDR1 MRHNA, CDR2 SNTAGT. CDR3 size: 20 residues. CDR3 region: CASSDDRQSKPKPYNSPLHF. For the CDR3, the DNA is TGTGCCAGCAGTGACGATAGACAGTCAAAGCCCAAACCGTATAATTCACCCCTCCACTTT.

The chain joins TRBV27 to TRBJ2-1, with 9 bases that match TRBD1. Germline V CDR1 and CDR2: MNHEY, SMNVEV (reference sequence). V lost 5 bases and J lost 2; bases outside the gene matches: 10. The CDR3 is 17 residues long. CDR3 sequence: CASSQARTGETYNEQFF. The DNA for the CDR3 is TGTGCCAGCAGTCAAGCTCGGACAGGGGAAACCTACAATGAGCAGTTCTTC.

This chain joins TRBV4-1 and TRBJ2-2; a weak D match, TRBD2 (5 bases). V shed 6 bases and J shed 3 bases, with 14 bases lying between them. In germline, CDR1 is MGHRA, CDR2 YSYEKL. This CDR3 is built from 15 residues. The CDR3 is CASRYPGEYTGELFF. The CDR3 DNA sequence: TGCGCCAGCAGGTACCCCGGGGAGTACACCGGGGAGCTGTTTTTT.

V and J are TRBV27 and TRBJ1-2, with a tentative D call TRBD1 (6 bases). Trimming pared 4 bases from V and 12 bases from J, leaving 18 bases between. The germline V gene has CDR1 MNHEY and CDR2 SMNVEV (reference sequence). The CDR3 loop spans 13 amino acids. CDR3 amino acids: CASSSMAGEGHTF. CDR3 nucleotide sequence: TGTGCCAGCAGTTCAATGGCAGGGGAAGGCCACACCTTC.

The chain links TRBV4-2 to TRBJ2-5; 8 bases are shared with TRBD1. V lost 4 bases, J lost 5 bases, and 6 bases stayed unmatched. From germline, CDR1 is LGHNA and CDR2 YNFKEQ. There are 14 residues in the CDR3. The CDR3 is CASSPGQGRETQYF. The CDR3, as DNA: TGTGCCAGCAGCCCTGGACAGGGAAGGGAGACCCAGTACTTC.

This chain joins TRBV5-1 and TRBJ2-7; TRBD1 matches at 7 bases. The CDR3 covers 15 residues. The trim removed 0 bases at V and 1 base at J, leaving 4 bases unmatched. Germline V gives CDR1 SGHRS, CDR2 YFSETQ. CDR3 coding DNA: TGCGCCAGCAGCTTGGATGGCAGGGGGTCCTACGAGCAGTACTTC. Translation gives CASSLDGRGSYEQYF.

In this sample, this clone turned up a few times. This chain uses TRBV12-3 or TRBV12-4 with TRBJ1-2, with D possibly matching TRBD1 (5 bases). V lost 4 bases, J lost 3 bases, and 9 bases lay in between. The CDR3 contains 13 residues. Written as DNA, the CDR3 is TGTGCCAGCAGTTGGGGCAACCACTATGGCTACACCTTC. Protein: CASSWGNHYGYTF.

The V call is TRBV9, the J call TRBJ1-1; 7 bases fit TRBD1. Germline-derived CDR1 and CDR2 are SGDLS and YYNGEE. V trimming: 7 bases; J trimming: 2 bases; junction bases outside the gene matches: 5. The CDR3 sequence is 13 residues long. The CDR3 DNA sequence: TGTGCCAGCGCAGGGGGGGCCAACACTGAAGCTTTCTTT. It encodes CASAGGANTEAFF.

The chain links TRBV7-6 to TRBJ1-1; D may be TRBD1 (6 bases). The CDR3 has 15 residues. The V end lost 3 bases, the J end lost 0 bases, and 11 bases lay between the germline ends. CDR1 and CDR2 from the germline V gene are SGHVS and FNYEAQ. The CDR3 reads CASSFRTGMNTEAFF. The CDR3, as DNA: TGTGCCAGCAGCTTCCGAACAGGGATGAACACTGAAGCTTTCTTT.

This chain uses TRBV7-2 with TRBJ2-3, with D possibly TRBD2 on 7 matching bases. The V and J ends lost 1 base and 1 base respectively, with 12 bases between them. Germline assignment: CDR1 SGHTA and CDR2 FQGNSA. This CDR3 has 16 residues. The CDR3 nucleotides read TGTGCCAGCAGCTTAGGTGGGGGGGGGCGCACAGATACGCAGTATTTT. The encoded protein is CASSLGGGGRTDTQYF.

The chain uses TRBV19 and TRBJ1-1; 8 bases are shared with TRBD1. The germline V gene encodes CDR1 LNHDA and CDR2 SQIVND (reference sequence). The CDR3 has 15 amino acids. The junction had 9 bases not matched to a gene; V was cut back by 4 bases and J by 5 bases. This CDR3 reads CASSTTRQGWTEAFF. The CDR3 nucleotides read TGTGCCAGTAGTACCACGCGACAGGGGTGGACTGAAGCTTTCTTT.

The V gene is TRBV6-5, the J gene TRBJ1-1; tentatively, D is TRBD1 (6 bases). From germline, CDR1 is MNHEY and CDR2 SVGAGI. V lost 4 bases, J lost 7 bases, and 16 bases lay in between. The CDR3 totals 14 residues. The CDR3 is CASSSRTVSIEAFF. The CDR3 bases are TGTGCCAGCAGTTCAAGGACAGTGTCCATTGAAGCTTTCTTT.

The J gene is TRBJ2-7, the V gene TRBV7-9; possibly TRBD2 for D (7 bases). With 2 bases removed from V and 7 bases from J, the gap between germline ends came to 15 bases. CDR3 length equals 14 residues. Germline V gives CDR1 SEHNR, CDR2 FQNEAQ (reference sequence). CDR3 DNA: TGTGCCAGCAGCTTAATTGGGGGGGCGGAGGAGCAGTACTTC. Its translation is CASSLIGGAEEQYF.

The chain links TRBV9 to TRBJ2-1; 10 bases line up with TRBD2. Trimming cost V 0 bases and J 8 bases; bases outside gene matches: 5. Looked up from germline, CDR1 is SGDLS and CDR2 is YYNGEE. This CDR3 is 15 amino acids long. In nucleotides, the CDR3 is TGTGCCAGCAGCGTAGATAAGCGGGGGGGCCATGAGCAGTTCTTC. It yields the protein CASSVDKRGGHEQFF.

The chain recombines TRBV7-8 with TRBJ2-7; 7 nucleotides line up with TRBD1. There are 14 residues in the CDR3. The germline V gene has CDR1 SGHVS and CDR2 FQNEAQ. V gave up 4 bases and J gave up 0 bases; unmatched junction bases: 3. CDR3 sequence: CASSSGDSSYEQYF. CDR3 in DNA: TGTGCCAGCAGCTCTGGGGACAGCTCCTACGAGCAGTACTTC.

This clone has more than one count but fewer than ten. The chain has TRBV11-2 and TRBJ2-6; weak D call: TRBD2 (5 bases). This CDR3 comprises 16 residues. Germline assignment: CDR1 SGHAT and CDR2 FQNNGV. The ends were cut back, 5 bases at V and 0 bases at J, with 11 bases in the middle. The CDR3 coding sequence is TGTGCCAGCAGCGCGGGCAGGTTCTCTGGGGCCAACGTCCTGACTTTC. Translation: CASSAGRFSGANVLTF.